This passage covers 20 T cell receptor beta chains from one sample sequenced in a study of shared clonotypes between healthy human individuals (dated by TCRdb to the early 2020s). Library preparation used the immunoSEQ multiplex PCR assay. What TCRdb holds here is the immuneACCESS table cut down to in-frame rearrangements. Part of the clones is not present; checked against another copy, under half of the missing clones reflect an unresolved V gene, and the others are unexplained. The sample table holds about 1.5 million clones, of which about 96% were seen once. The ten most abundant clones make up approximately 1% of the sample. Sequencing was performed on naive CD4+ T cells sorted from blood. This specimen's cell subset or site label, interpreted: CD45RA+ positively selected. These receptors came from a man aged 30 to 39 in good health.

The chain has TRBV6-6 and TRBJ1-2, with D possibly matching TRBD1 (6 bases). The germline V gene has CDR1 MNHNY and CDR2 SVGAGI (reference sequence). The V end lost 4 bases, the J end lost 8 bases, and 17 bases lay between the germline ends. CDR3 length: 14 residues. CDR3 DNA sequence: TGTGCCAGCAGTTCGCTCCAGGGGCGCGGAGGCTACACCTTC. Amino acids: CASSSLQGRGGYTF.

The chain has TRBV2 and TRBJ2-7, with TRBD2 matching over 13 bases. V lost 6 bases, J lost 5 bases, and 4 bases stayed unmatched. From germline, CDR1 is SNHLY and CDR2 FYNNEI. The CDR3 has 14 amino acids. CDR3 residues: CASRLAGGPHEQYF. CDR3 in DNA: TGTGCCAGCAGACTAGCGGGAGGGCCCCACGAGCAGTACTTC.

V gene TRBV11-2 combines with J gene TRBJ2-7; TRBD2 aligns across 7 bases. V trimming: 0 bases; J trimming: 4 bases; junction bases outside the gene matches: 6. Germline CDR1 SGHAT, CDR2 FQNNGV. The CDR3 has 15 amino acids. CDR3 in amino acids: CASSLEAGAVYEQYF. In DNA, the CDR3 is TGTGCCAGCAGCTTAGAGGCGGGAGCGGTTTACGAGCAGTACTTC.

The chain links TRBV19 to TRBJ2-1; D remains unclear. Trimming removed 8 bases from V and 0 bases from J, with 17 bases in between. CDR3 size: 16 residues. Germline V CDR1 and CDR2: LNHDA, SQIVND (reference sequence). Here the CDR3 reads CASGLSKGGSYNEQFF. CDR3 coding DNA: TGTGCCAGTGGGTTATCTAAGGGCGGCTCCTACAATGAGCAGTTCTTC.

The rearrangement links TRBV5-6 to TRBJ1-1; no clear D gene. Trimming shortened V by 0 bases and J by 0 bases, and 12 bases separated the two germline ends. CDR3 length equals 16 residues. Germline V CDR1 and CDR2: SGHDT, YYEEEE. The CDR3 bases are TGTGCCAGCAGCTTGGTGTCCGGACGTTTGAACACTGAAGCTTTCTTT. This encodes CASSLVSGRLNTEAFF. Full variable domain (missing parts from reference TRBV5-6 and TRBJ1-1): DAGVTQSPTHLIKTRGQQVTLRCSPKSGHDTVSWYQQALGQGPQFIFQYYEEEERQRGNFPDRFSGHQFPNYSSELNVNALLLGDSALYLCASSLVSGRLNTEAFFGQGTRLTVV.

This clone has only one observation. The V gene is TRBV25-1, the J gene TRBJ1-3, with D unresolved. With 5 bases removed from V and 7 bases from J, the gap between germline ends came to 12 bases. CDR3 length: 13 residues. Germline V gene data show CDR1 as MGHDK and CDR2 as SYGVNS. CDR3 region: CASSPYGGNTIYF. Written as DNA, the CDR3 is TGTGCCAGCAGTCCGTATGGCGGGAACACCATATATTTT.

This chain connects TRBV19 to TRBJ1-4; D remains ambiguous. Trimming pared 5 bases from V and 7 bases from J, leaving 11 bases between. The CDR3 is 13 residues long. Germline CDR1 and CDR2: LNHDA and SQIVND (reference sequence). CDR3 DNA: TGTGCCAGTAGTCTCCGGGCTTCTGAAAAACTGTTTTTT. Translated: CASSLRASEKLFF.

The chain uses TRBV5-1 and TRBJ2-5; tentatively, D is TRBD2 (6 bases). The V gene's germline CDR1 is SGHRS and CDR2 YFSETQ. This CDR3 comprises 12 residues. With 3 bases removed from V and 10 bases from J, the gap between germline ends came to 13 bases. The CDR3 reads CASSSGLSGQYF. The CDR3 DNA is TGCGCCAGCAGCTCAGGACTATCCGGCCAGTACTTC. The full variable domain, with the rest looked up from reference TRBV5-1 and TRBJ2-5, is KAGVTQTPRYLIKTRGQQVTLSCSPISGHRSVSWYQQTPGQGLQFLFEYFSETQRNKGNFPGRFSGRQFSNSRSEMNVSTLELGDSALYLCASSSGLSGQYFGPGTRLLVL.

The chain employs TRBV7-9 and TRBJ2-1, with 9 bases matching TRBD2. The ends lost 1 base at V and 15 bases at J; junction bases unmatched: 4. The germline CDR1 and CDR2 sequences are SEHNR and FQNEAQ (reference sequence). CDR3 length: 12 residues. CDR3 DNA: TGTGCCAGCAGCTTAGTCCTAGCGGGACCGTTCTTC. This translates into CASSLVLAGPFF.

This clone was detected once. The chain links TRBV19 to TRBJ2-1, with 10 nucleotides matching TRBD2. This CDR3 comprises 18 residues. In germline, CDR1 is LNHDA, CDR2 SQIVND (reference sequence). Losses at the gene ends were 3 bases for V and 0 bases for J; bases not matched to a gene: 8. CDR3 region: CASSMARTSGLSYNEQFF. The DNA of the CDR3 is TGTGCCAGTAGTATGGCCCGGACTAGCGGACTCTCCTACAATGAGCAGTTCTTC.

This clone was detected once. J is TRBJ2-7 and V is TRBV29-1; the match to TRBD1 covers 7 bases. V gave up 4 bases and J gave up 3 bases; unmatched junction bases: 3. The CDR3 has 12 residues. Per the germline V gene, CDR1 is SQVTM and CDR2 is ANQGSEA. CDR3 coding DNA: TGCAGCGTTGTCGGGACAGTCTACGAGCAGTACTTC. Its protein product is CSVVGTVYEQYF.

J is TRBJ2-1 and V is TRBV14, with 9 bases fitting TRBD2. The V gene end was trimmed by 1 base and the J gene end by 12 bases; junction bases not matched to a gene: 7. CDR3 length: 14 amino acids. CDR1 and CDR2 from the germline V gene are SGHDN and FVKESK. CDR3 DNA sequence: TGTGCCAGCAGCCAAGCCCTAGCGGGAAACCGGCAGTTCTTC. The encoded protein is CASSQALAGNRQFF.

V is TRBV19 and J is TRBJ2-2; 11 nucleotides match TRBD1. Losses at the gene ends were 9 bases for V and 5 bases for J; bases not matched to a gene: 5. The CDR3 is 14 amino acids. Germline lookup yields CDR1 LNHDA and CDR2 SQIVND (reference sequence). CDR3 nucleotides: TGTGCCAGCGGACAGGGGGCTAGAACCGGGGAGCTGTTTTTT. Translation gives CASGQGARTGELFF.

The chain joins TRBV15 to TRBJ1-5; no firm D call. The CDR3 has 18 residues. The germline V gene has CDR1 LNHNV and CDR2 YYDKDF (reference sequence). V dropped 0 bases and J dropped 2 bases, with 17 bases sitting between them. CDR3 residues: CATSRDLRTSQGNQPQHF. CDR3 DNA: TGTGCCACCAGCAGAGATCTTCGGACGTCGCAAGGCAATCAGCCCCAGCATTTT.

This rearrangement joins TRBV7-2 to TRBJ2-3; TRBD2 might be the D (5 bases). Germline V gives CDR1 SGHTA, CDR2 FQGNSA. The CDR3 length is 15 residues. The ends were cut back, 1 base at V and 0 bases at J, with 8 bases in the middle. CDR3: CASSLVRGSTDTQYF. For the CDR3, the DNA is TGTGCCAGCAGCTTAGTTCGCGGGAGCACAGATACGCAGTATTTT.

V is TRBV27 and J is TRBJ2-7; D ambiguous. The V end lost 7 bases, the J end lost 0 bases, and 13 bases lay between the germline ends. Germline-derived CDR1 and CDR2 are MNHEY and SMNVEV (reference sequence). The CDR3 loop spans 14 amino acids. The CDR3 bases are TGTGCCAGCATGACATCACCCAGCTCCTACGAGCAGTACTTC. Translated, it gives CASMTSPSSYEQYF.

The V and J genes are TRBV15 and TRBJ1-2; 8 bases align to TRBD1. This CDR3 is built from 14 residues. The germline gives CDR1 LNHNV, CDR2 YYDKDF (reference sequence). Trimming took 1 base from V and 8 from J; bases not matched to a gene: 6. The CDR3 is CATSRVRGPDGYTF. CDR3 DNA sequence: TGTGCCACCAGCAGAGTCAGGGGGCCTGACGGCTACACCTTC.

The genes are TRBV30 and TRBJ1-5; tentative D call: TRBD1 (6 bases). The V gene lost 3 bases and the J gene lost 4 bases, with 16 bases spanning the gap. CDR3 length: 15 amino acids. The germline CDR1 and CDR2 sequences are GTSNPN and SVGIG (reference sequence). The CDR3 is CAWSPPGTKNQPQHF. DNA of the CDR3: TGTGCCTGGAGCCCCCCGGGGACAAAAAATCAGCCCCAGCATTTT.

This clone appeared once. The rearrangement joins TRBV11-2 to TRBJ2-2; D is unresolved. Germline V gene sequence: CDR1 SGHAT, CDR2 FQNNGV. This CDR3 region has 15 residues. The V gene lost 1 base and the J gene lost 3 bases, with 9 bases spanning the gap. The CDR3 nucleotides are TGTGCCAGCAGCTTAGTCCCATGGGACACCGGGGAGCTGTTTTTT. This codes for CASSLVPWDTGELFF.

V gene TRBV10-3 combines with J gene TRBJ2-3; D perhaps matches TRBD2 (5 bases). The CDR3 totals 15 residues. The germline V and J ends were trimmed by 0 bases and 6 bases, with 13 bases remaining between them. Germline CDR1 and CDR2: ENHRY and SYGVKD. CDR3 DNA: TGTGCCATCAGTGAGTCCCCAGCGGCCTCGGATACGCAGTATTTT. Its protein product is CAISESPAASDTQYF.